This TCR beta chain was sequenced in a study of shared clonotypes between healthy human individuals. Study information: Aged between 18 and 49, the donors were a couple of women and a few men. Findings of the study overall: Naive subsets usually exceeded memory subsets in estimated richness.

Note on this clone: Its antigen is currently unknown.

Each PCR replicate from the sorted subsets contained about 180 ng DNA, which is 25,000 to 30,000 T cell genomes. This table comes from immunoSEQ multiplex PCR, and its TCRdb copy is limited to in-frame clones, with some not included. The repertoire holds 1.5 million to 2.5 million clones, about 94% seen once, with 1% to 1.5% in the top ten. Trimming left V 3 bases short and J 1 base short, with 11 bases between. Germline V gene sequence: CDR1 SGHNT, CDR2 YYREEE (reference sequence). This CDR3 spans 14 amino acids. CD8 cells regarded as naive lacked CD45RO, were positively chosen for CCR7, and omitted terminally differentiated effector memory CD45RA+ cells. Donors were healthy HIV-negative adults without recently reported acute infections or vaccinations.

V and J are TRBV5-4 and TRBJ2-7; a possible D gene is TRBD1 (6 bases). This receptor was identified in a man between 18 and 29 years old in good health. Material for sequencing was naive CD8+ T cells sorted from blood. The CDR3 spells CASSSGDVSYEQYF. The CDR3 coding sequence is TGTGCCAGCAGCTCAGGGGACGTATCCTACGAGCAGTACTTC.